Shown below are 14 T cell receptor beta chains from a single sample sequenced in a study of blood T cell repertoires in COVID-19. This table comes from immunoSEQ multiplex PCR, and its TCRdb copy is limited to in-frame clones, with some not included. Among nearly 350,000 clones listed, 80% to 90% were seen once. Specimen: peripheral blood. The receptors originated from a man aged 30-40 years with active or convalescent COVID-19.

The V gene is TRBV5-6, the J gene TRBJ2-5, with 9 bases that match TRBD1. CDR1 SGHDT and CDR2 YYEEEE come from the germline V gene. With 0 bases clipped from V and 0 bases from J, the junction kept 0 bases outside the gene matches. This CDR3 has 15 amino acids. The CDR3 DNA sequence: TGTGCCAGCAGCTTGGGGACAGGGGACCAAGAGACCCAGTACTTC. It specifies CASSLGTGDQETQYF.

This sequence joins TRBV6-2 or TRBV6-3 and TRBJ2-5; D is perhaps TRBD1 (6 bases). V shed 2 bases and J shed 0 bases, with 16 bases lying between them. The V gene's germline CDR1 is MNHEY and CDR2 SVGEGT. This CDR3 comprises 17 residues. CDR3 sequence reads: CASSYPSGARYQETQYF. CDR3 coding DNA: TGTGCCAGCAGTTACCCCTCAGGGGCGCGGTACCAAGAGACCCAGTACTTC.

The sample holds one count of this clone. The CDR3, as DNA: TGTGCCAGTTCTAGGCTCCCTGCTGAAGCTTTCTTT. Translated, it gives CASSRLPAEAFF. This chain uses TRBV28 with TRBJ1-1, with D hard to call. Trimming stripped 9 bases from V and 6 bases from J, with 14 bases between. The CDR3 runs 12 residues. Germline V CDR1 and CDR2: MDHEN, SYDVKM.

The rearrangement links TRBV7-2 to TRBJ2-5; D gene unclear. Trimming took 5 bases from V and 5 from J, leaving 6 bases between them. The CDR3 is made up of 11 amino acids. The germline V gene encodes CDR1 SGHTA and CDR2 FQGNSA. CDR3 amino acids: CASSPRETQYF. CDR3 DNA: TGTGCCAGCAGCCCGAGGGAGACCCAGTACTTC.

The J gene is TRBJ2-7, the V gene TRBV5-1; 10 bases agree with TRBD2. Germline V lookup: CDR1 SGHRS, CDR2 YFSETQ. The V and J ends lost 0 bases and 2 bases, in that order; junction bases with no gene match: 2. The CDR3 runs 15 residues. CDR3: CASSLVLAGAYEQYF. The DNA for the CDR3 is TGCGCCAGCAGCTTGGTCCTAGCGGGGGCCTACGAGCAGTACTTC.

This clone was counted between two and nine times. The CDR3 region has the DNA TGTGCCAGCAGTCCGGATTACAGGGGGTCCGGGGAGCTGTTTTTT. It is translated as CASSPDYRGSGELFF. The chain links TRBV6-2 or TRBV6-3 to TRBJ2-2; TRBD1 agrees at 8 bases. Trimming at V came to 5 bases and at J to 6 bases, leaving 8 bases not matched to a gene. CDR1 MNHEY and CDR2 SVGEGT come from the germline V gene. The CDR3 covers 15 residues.

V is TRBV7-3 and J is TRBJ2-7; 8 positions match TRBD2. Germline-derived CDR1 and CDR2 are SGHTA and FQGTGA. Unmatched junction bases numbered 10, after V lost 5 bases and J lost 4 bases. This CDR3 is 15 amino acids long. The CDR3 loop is CASSPTSGSEYEQYF. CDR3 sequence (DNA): TGTGCCAGCAGCCCAACTAGCGGTTCGGAGTACGAGCAGTACTTC.

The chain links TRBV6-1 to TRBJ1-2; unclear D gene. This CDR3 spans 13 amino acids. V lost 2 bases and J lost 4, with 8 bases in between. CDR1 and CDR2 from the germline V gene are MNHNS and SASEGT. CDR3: CASSESLGYGYTF. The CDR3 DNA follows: TGTGCCAGCAGTGAATCTCTCGGCTATGGCTACACCTTC.

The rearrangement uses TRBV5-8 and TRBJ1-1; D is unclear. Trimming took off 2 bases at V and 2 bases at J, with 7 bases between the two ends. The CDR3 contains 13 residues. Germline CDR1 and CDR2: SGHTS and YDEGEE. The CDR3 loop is CASSFRHNTEAFF. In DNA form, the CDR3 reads TGTGCCAGCAGCTTCAGACATAACACTGAAGCTTTCTTT.

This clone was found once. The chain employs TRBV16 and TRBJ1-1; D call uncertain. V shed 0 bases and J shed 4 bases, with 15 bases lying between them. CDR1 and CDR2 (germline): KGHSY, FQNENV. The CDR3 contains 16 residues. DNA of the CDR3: TGTGCCAGCAGCCAATCGGGTACGGTTTCGGGCACTGAAGCTTTCTTT. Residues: CASSQSGTVSGTEAFF. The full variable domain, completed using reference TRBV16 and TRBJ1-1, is GEEVAQTPKHLVRGEGQKAKLYCAPIKGHSYVFWYQQVLKNEFKFLISFQNENVFDETGMPKERFSAKCLPNSPCSLEIQATKLEDSAVYFCASSQSGTVSGTEAFFGQGTRLTVV.

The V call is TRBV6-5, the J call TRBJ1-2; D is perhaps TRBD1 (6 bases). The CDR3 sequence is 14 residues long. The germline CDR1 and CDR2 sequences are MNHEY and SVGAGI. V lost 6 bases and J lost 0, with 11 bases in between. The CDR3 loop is CASSIDRSNYGYTF. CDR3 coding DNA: TGTGCCAGCAGCATAGACAGGTCTAACTATGGCTACACCTTC.

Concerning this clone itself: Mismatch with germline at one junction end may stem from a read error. In DNA, the CDR3 is TGTGCCAGCAGCTCGCGACCAGGGACTACGACCCCGTACTTC. Translation gives CASSSRPGTTTPYF. This sequence joins TRBV7-3 and TRBJ2-5, with TRBD2 matching 7 bases. Germline lookup yields CDR1 SGHTA and CDR2 FQGTGA. This CDR3 comprises 14 residues. Together with reference TRBV7-3 and TRBJ2-5, the CDR3 gives the full variable domain: GAGVSQTPSNKVTEKGKYVELRCDPISGHTALYWYRQSLGQGPEFLIYFQGTGAADDSGLPNDRFFAVRPEGSVSTLKIQRTERGDSAVYLCASSSRPGTTTPYFGPGTRLLVL.

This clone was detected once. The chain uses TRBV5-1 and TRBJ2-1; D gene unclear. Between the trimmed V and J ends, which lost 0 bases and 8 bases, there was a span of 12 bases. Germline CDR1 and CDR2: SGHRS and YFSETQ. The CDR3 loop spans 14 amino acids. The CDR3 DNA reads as TGCGCCAGCAGCTTGGCCGTTACCCTAGATGAGCAGTTCTTC. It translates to CASSLAVTLDEQFF.

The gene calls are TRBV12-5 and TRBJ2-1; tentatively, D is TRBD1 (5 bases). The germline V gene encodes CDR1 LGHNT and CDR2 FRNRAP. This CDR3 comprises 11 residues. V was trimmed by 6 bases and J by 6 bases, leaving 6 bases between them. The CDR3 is CASGGVNEQFF. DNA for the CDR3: TGTGCTAGTGGAGGGGTCAATGAGCAGTTCTTC. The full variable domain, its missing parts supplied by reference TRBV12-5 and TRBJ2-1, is DARVTQTPRHKVTEMGQEVTMRCQPILGHNTVFWYRQTMMQGLELLAYFRNRAPLDDSGMPKDRFSAEMPDATLATLKIQPSEPRDSAVYFCASGGVNEQFFGPGTRLTVL.